The TCR beta chain under discussion was sequenced for a study of CD8 T cells in ankylosing spondylitis. CDR1 and CDR2 (germline): SGDLS, YYNGEE. CDR3 length: 15 residues. V lost 0 bases and J lost 5; bases outside the gene matches: 7. Concerning this clonotype itself: Antigen unknown.

TCR beta libraries were made by quantitative 5'-RACE with molecular barcodes. In TCRdb, the 5' RACE reads were re-called with MiXCR into one record per CDR3 protein. In the table there are approximately 300,000 distinct CDR3 sequences, 8% of which are singletons. Whole-study results and caveats: Some of the motif variants had earlier been found in reactive arthritis patients' fluid and blood. Peripheral blood held disease-linked clones only at relatively low frequency, and these were CD8+. Enrichment of disease-linked clones was reportedly significant in matched ankylosing spondylitis synovial fluid. A motif of 7 to 9 highly homologous TCR beta variants was seen as apparently characteristic of ankylosing spondylitis blood.

The sequence derives from a male donor with ankylosing spondylitis. Sequencing input: blood, either unsorted or a sorted T cell fraction (not recorded which). The V and J genes are TRBV9 and TRBJ2-5; 7 nucleotides agree with TRBD2. The CDR3 bases are TGTGCCAGCAGCGTAGGGGGGGGAGGCGGTGAGACCCAGTACTTC. Its translation is CASSVGGGGGETQYF.